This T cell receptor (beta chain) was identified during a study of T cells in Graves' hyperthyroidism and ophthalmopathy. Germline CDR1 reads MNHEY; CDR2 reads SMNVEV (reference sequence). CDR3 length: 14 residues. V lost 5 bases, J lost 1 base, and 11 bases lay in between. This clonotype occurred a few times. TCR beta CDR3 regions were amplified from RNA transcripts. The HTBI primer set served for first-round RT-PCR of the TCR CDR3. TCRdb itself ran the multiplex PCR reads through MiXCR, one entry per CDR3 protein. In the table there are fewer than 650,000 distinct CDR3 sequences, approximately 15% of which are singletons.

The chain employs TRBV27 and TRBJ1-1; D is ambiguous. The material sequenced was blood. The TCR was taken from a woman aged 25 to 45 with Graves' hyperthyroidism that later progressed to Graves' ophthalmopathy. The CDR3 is CASSDSKGNTEAFF. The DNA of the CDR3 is TGTGCCAGCAGTGATTCCAAGGGGAACACTGAAGCTTTCTTT.